Each of the 32 T cell receptor beta chains below was sequenced from the same sample in a study of blood T cell repertoires in COVID-19. Data came from immunoSEQ multiplex PCR; TCRdb stores just in-frame clones and leaves some out. The sample has 90,000 or so clones; roughly 86% are singletons. The specimen sequenced was peripheral blood. These receptors came from a human donor in a cohort sampled during active COVID-19.

The chain couples TRBV9 to TRBJ1-1; D not certain. Germline V lookup: CDR1 SGDLS, CDR2 YYNGEE. Trimming shortened V by 6 bases and J by 0 bases, and 15 bases separated the two germline ends. The length of the CDR3 is 15 residues. The CDR3 region is CASTTDAGMNTEAFF. The CDR3, as DNA: TGTGCCAGCACCACCGACGCGGGGATGAACACTGAAGCTTTCTTT. Full variable domain (outside the CDR3, taken from reference TRBV9 and TRBJ1-1): DSGVTQTPKHLITATGQRVTLRCSPRSGDLSVYWYQQSLDQGLQFLIQYYNGEERAKGNILERFSAQQFPDLHSELNLSSLELGDSALYFCASTTDAGMNTEAFFGQGTRLTVV.

The V call is TRBV15, the J call TRBJ2-5; 7 positions agree with TRBD1. CDR1 and CDR2 from the germline V gene are LNHNV and YYDKDF (reference sequence). V dropped 0 bases and J dropped 5; count of bases not matched to a gene: 9. The CDR3 extends over 16 amino acids. The DNA of the CDR3 is TGTGCCACCAGCAGAGATTTCACTGACAGGGCTGAGACCCAGTACTTC. Its translation: CATSRDFTDRAETQYF.

V gene TRBV6-5 combines with J gene TRBJ2-3; possible D gene TRBD2, 6 bases. CDR3 length equals 15 residues. Germline V gene data show CDR1 as MNHEY and CDR2 as SVGAGI. The ends were cut back, 6 bases at V and 2 bases at J, with 15 bases in the middle. CDR3 sequence reads: CASRQRGKLTDTQYF. In nucleotides, the CDR3 is TGTGCCAGCAGACAACGGGGGAAACTCACAGATACGCAGTATTTT.

The V call is TRBV6-5, the J call TRBJ2-1; 9 bases are a match to TRBD1. Trimming removed 7 bases from V and 10 bases from J; junction bases left unmatched: 14. The CDR3 covers 15 residues. Germline CDR1 MNHEY, CDR2 SVGAGI. The DNA for the CDR3 is TGTGCCAGCACCAGCGGGGACAGGGCTGTTTTAGAGCAGTTCTTC. Its translation: CASTSGDRAVLEQFF.

The chain joins TRBV7-8 to TRBJ2-5, with 13 positions matching TRBD2. This CDR3 spans 13 amino acids. The germline gives CDR1 SGHVS, CDR2 FQNEAQ. The V gene end was trimmed by 9 bases and the J gene end by 4 bases; junction bases not matched to a gene: 2. The CDR3 DNA follows: TGTGCCAGTACTAGCGGGGGGGCAGAGACCCAGTACTTC. Translated: CASTSGGAETQYF.

CDR3 coding DNA: TGTGCCAGCAGTCCCCCTAGTGGGTGGACTGAAGCTTTCTTT. As protein: CASSPPSGWTEAFF. The V and J genes are TRBV28 and TRBJ1-1, with D hard to call. The CDR3 length is 14 residues. V lost 5 bases, J lost 5 bases, and 15 bases lay in between. Germline V gene sequence: CDR1 MDHEN, CDR2 SYDVKM.

The rearrangement uses TRBV9 and TRBJ2-1, with 11 nucleotides matching TRBD2. The V segment lost 3 bases and the J segment 0 bases; nucleotides outside the gene matches: 8. CDR1 SGDLS and CDR2 YYNGEE come from the germline V gene. This CDR3 comprises 18 residues. The CDR3 nucleotides are TGTGCCAGCAGCGGAGAGGGACTAGCGGAACGCTCCTACAATGAGCAGTTCTTC. Its protein is CASSGEGLAERSYNEQFF.

V and J are TRBV10-2 and TRBJ1-2; 9 positions agree with TRBD1. The CDR3 has 17 amino acids. The junction had 15 bases not matched to a gene; V was cut back by 4 bases and J by 6 bases. Germline V gene lookup returns CDR1 WSHSY and CDR2 SAAADI. As DNA, the CDR3 is TGCGCCAGCAGTGGTTCCGGGACAGGGTACTCCCGGGATGGCTACACCTTC. Its protein is CASSGSGTGYSRDGYTF.

CDR3 bases: TGCGCCAGCAGTCGGGGCGGGAGGGGAGTTAATGAGCAGTTCTTC. Its translation is CASSRGGRGVNEQFF. J is TRBJ2-1 and V is TRBV5-1; 9 bases match TRBD2. J lost 7 bases, V lost 5 bases, and 10 bases had no gene match. The CDR3 loop spans 15 amino acids. Germline CDR1 reads SGHRS; CDR2 reads YFSETQ.

The gene calls are TRBV19 and TRBJ1-2; 7 positions agree with TRBD1. The J segment lost 5 bases and the V segment lost 5 bases, leaving 8 bases of the junction unmatched. Per germline, CDR1 LNHDA and CDR2 SQIVND (reference sequence). The CDR3 extends over 14 amino acids. The CDR3 DNA reads TGTGCCAGTAGTGCGACAGGGACTCGTTATGGCTACACCTTC. Its translation is CASSATGTRYGYTF.

The chain is built from TRBV4-3 and TRBJ2-5, with 7 bases fitting TRBD1. Germline CDR1 is LGHNA and CDR2 is YSLEER. This CDR3 contains 15 residues. V shed 2 bases, J shed 2 bases, and the junction held 5 bases outside the gene matches. CDR3 loop: CASSQNPGQQETQYF. CDR3 coding DNA: TGCGCCAGCAGCCAAAACCCGGGACAGCAAGAGACCCAGTACTTC.

The chain combines TRBV2 with TRBJ1-5; 7 bases line up with TRBD1. This CDR3 spans 15 amino acids. The V gene end was trimmed by 5 bases and the J gene end by 5 bases; junction bases not matched to a gene: 9. Germline lookup yields CDR1 SNHLY and CDR2 FYNNEI. The CDR3 loop is CASSFVGGGDQPQHF. CDR3 in DNA: TGTGCCAGCAGTTTTGTTGGAGGGGGCGATCAGCCCCAGCATTTT.

The V and J genes are TRBV9 and TRBJ2-1; 8 bases align to TRBD2. Germline assignment: CDR1 SGDLS and CDR2 YYNGEE. The junction had 9 bases not matched to a gene; V was cut back by 3 bases and J by 4 bases. The CDR3 totals 16 residues. The CDR3: CASSALTSGPYNEQFF. CDR3 sequence (DNA): TGTGCCAGCAGCGCCCTAACTAGCGGACCTTACAATGAGCAGTTCTTC. The full variable domain, in which reference TRBV9 and TRBJ2-1 provide the parts outside the CDR3, is DSGVTQTPKHLITATGQRVTLRCSPRSGDLSVYWYQQSLDQGLQFLIQYYNGEERAKGNILERFSAQQFPDLHSELNLSSLELGDSALYFCASSALTSGPYNEQFFGPGTRLTVL.

The chain has TRBV21-1 and TRBJ2-2; the tabulated D call, TRBD1, remains unverified against the DNA. TRBV21-1 is a pseudogene. There are 16 residues in the CDR3. CDR3 protein: CASSAMGQGNTGELFF. CDR3 DNA sequence: TGTGCCAGCAGCGCAATGGGACAGGGGAACACCGGGGAGCTGTTTTTT.

This clone was observed a few times. The chain recombines TRBV5-1 with TRBJ2-5; 7 nucleotides agree with TRBD1. Per germline, CDR1 SGHRS and CDR2 YFSETQ. J lost 3 bases, V lost 4 bases, and 6 bases had no gene match. The CDR3 covers 14 residues. The CDR3 protein is CASSGTGAEETQYF. The CDR3 DNA reads TGCGCCAGCAGCGGAACAGGGGCAGAAGAGACCCAGTACTTC.

This chain connects TRBV6-5 to TRBJ2-3; maybe TRBD2 (6 bases). Trimming pared 0 bases from V and 4 bases from J, leaving 11 bases between. The CDR3 has 15 amino acids. The germline CDR1 and CDR2 sequences are MNHEY and SVGAGI. CDR3 region: CASSYSGGTADTQYF. In DNA form, the CDR3 reads TGTGCCAGCAGTTACTCCGGGGGTACCGCAGATACGCAGTATTTT.

This clone was seen a few times. The chain uses TRBV19 and TRBJ2-2; tentative D call: TRBD2 (6 bases). Germline V gene data show CDR1 as LNHDA and CDR2 as SQIVND (reference sequence). V lost 3 bases and J lost 6, with 14 bases in between. The CDR3 totals 15 residues. The CDR3 DNA reads TGTGCCAGTAGTATGGGAGGTTTTAACGCCGGGGAGCTGTTTTTT. It codes for CASSMGGFNAGELFF.

This chain joins TRBV15 and TRBJ1-4, with D perhaps matching TRBD1 (6 bases). Looked up from germline, CDR1 is LNHNV and CDR2 is YYDKDF (reference sequence). V lost 9 bases to trimming and J lost 6 bases, with 11 bases between them. The CDR3 loop spans 12 amino acids. CDR3 DNA: TGTGCCACTTCACAGGGATATGAAAAACTGTTTTTT. The encoded protein is CATSQGYEKLFF.

The chain is built from TRBV7-2 and TRBJ2-7; 7 bases agree with TRBD2. Germline CDR1 is SGHTA and CDR2 is FQGNSA. V trimming: 2 bases; J trimming: 2 bases; junction bases outside the gene matches: 3. The CDR3 length is 14 residues. This CDR3 reads CASSLPSGPYEQYF. CDR3 DNA sequence: TGTGCCAGCAGCTTACCTAGCGGTCCCTACGAGCAGTACTTC.

The chain joins TRBV4-1 to TRBJ2-5, with D perhaps TRBD2 (5 bases). CDR1 and CDR2 from the germline V gene are MGHRA and YSYEKL. V lost 4 bases, J lost 0 bases, and 12 bases lay in between. The CDR3 runs 15 residues. CDR3 loop: CASSPGSGNQETQYF. The DNA of the CDR3 is TGCGCCAGCAGCCCAGGATCCGGGAACCAAGAGACCCAGTACTTC.

V gene TRBV7-2 combines with J gene TRBJ1-5; no clear D gene. Looked up from germline, CDR1 is SGHTA and CDR2 is FQGNSA. The CDR3 covers 13 residues. V lost 1 base to trimming and J lost 9 bases, with 10 bases between them. The DNA for the CDR3 is TGTGCCAGCAGCTTAGGGTGGGCGCGGCCCCAGCATTTT. Translated: CASSLGWARPQHF. The full variable domain, completed using reference TRBV7-2 and TRBJ1-5, is GAGVSQSPSNKVTEKGKDVELRCDPISGHTALYWYRQSLGQGLEFLIYFQGNSAPDKSGLPSDRFSAERTGGSVSTLTIQRTQQEDSAVYLCASSLGWARPQHFGDGTRLSIL.

DNA for the CDR3: TGTGCCATCAGGGGTGGGACTAGCGGGGGGGCCGGTGATACGCAGTATTTT. The encoded protein is CAIRGGTSGGAGDTQYF. The genes are TRBV10-3 and TRBJ2-3; 16 nucleotides align to TRBD2. The CDR3 is made up of 17 amino acids. Trimming cost V 6 bases and J 6 bases; bases outside gene matches: 9. The V gene's germline CDR1 is ENHRY and CDR2 SYGVKD.

This clone was picked up a small number of times. The rearrangement uses TRBV5-4 and TRBJ2-1; 7 bases match TRBD2. The CDR3 is made up of 15 amino acids. The germline gives CDR1 SGHNT, CDR2 YYREEE (reference sequence). The V gene end was trimmed by 1 base and the J gene end by 10 bases; junction bases not matched to a gene: 11. CDR3 region: CASSLPGLPQAEQFF. CDR3 DNA: TGTGCCAGCAGCTTGCCGGGACTACCCCAAGCCGAGCAGTTCTTC.

This chain joins TRBV18 and TRBJ2-1; 9 nucleotides align to TRBD1. CDR3 size: 15 residues. After removal of 4 bases from V and 5 bases from J, the junction contained 6 bases not matched to a gene. CDR1 and CDR2 (germline): KGHSH, LQKENI. This CDR3 reads CASSRQGGGDNEQFF. For the CDR3, the DNA is TGTGCCAGCTCACGACAGGGGGGAGGTGACAATGAGCAGTTCTTC.

The chain joins TRBV9 to TRBJ2-2, with TRBD2 matching over 10 bases. CDR3 size: 15 residues. With V trimmed by 0 bases and J by 5 bases, 1 base remained unmatched. Looked up from germline, CDR1 is SGDLS and CDR2 is YYNGEE. CDR3 amino acids: CASSVELAGTGELFF. The CDR3 nucleotides read TGTGCCAGCAGCGTAGAACTAGCGGGAACCGGGGAGCTGTTTTTT.

The chain combines TRBV4-3 with TRBJ2-1, with a possible D match to TRBD2 (5 bases). CDR1 and CDR2 (germline): LGHNA, YSLEER. V was shortened by 0 bases and J by 5 bases, with 17 bases between the two germline ends. The CDR3 totals 17 residues. This chain's CDR3 is CASSQELVASRHNEQFF. CDR3 sequence (DNA): TGCGCCAGCAGCCAAGAATTAGTGGCTAGCCGACACAATGAGCAGTTCTTC.

The J gene is TRBJ1-5, the V gene TRBV4-3; D unclear. Germline V gene sequence: CDR1 LGHNA, CDR2 YSLEER. The CDR3 totals 13 residues. V gave up 0 bases and J gave up 3 bases, with 3 bases separating them. This CDR3 reads CASSQDLNQPQHF. CDR3 coding DNA: TGCGCCAGCAGCCAAGACCTCAATCAGCCCCAGCATTTT.

This clone was recorded a few times. The rearrangement links TRBV5-1 to TRBJ1-3, with D uncertain. This CDR3 is 15 amino acids long. V was clipped by 4 bases and J by 3 bases, with 14 bases between them. The germline V gene encodes CDR1 SGHRS and CDR2 YFSETQ. For the CDR3, the DNA is TGCGCCAGCAGCCTGGGTGGAGCGGATGGAAACACCATATATTTT. The encoded protein is CASSLGGADGNTIYF.

V gene TRBV9 combines with J gene TRBJ2-7; D unresolved. V lost 0 bases and J lost 3, with 7 bases in between. Germline V CDR1 and CDR2: SGDLS, YYNGEE. The CDR3 covers 13 residues. In DNA, the CDR3 is TGTGCCAGCAGCGTAGCTTTAAACTACGAGCAGTACTTC. It codes for CASSVALNYEQYF.

The rearrangement links TRBV7-2 to TRBJ2-6; possible D gene TRBD2, 5 bases. The germline gives CDR1 SGHTA, CDR2 FQGNSA. CDR3 length: 15 residues. V was trimmed by 5 bases and J by 2 bases, leaving 10 bases between them. The CDR3 coding sequence is TGTGCCAGCAGCCAACCGGGGACTGGGGCCAACGTCCTGACTTTC. It encodes CASSQPGTGANVLTF.

This clone has a handful of counts. This rearrangement joins TRBV9 to TRBJ2-7; TRBD2 aligns across 8 bases. With 4 bases clipped from V and 5 bases from J, the junction kept 8 bases outside the gene matches. The CDR3 is 14 amino acids. CDR1 and CDR2 from the germline V gene are SGDLS and YYNGEE. The CDR3 protein is CASSPSGRIHEQYF. DNA for the CDR3: TGTGCCAGCAGCCCGAGCGGGAGAATCCACGAGCAGTACTTC.

This sequence joins TRBV7-9 and TRBJ1-1; TRBD1 matches 8 bases. Trimming removed 7 bases from V and 1 base from J; junction bases left unmatched: 5. The CDR3 has 14 amino acids. Germline CDR1 SEHNR, CDR2 FQNEAQ (reference sequence). CDR3 region: CASIETGGNTEAFF. For the CDR3, the DNA is TGTGCCAGCATCGAAACAGGGGGGAACACTGAAGCTTTCTTT.